The rows below give T cell receptor beta chains drawn from one sample of a study of metastatic and nonmetastatic thyroid tumors. TCRdb recomputed clones from the PCR reads via MiXCR. The table records over 15,000 clones, about 25% of them present only once. Material: tumor tissue. The receptors were sampled from a female donor with papillary thyroid cancer or a benign thyroid nodule (not recorded which). Some clones in this sample may be carry-over from other donors' samples. CDR3s include the opening cysteine and the closing phenylalanine or tryptophan. Fields, in order: J gene, V gene, D gene, clone size, CDR3 protein, CDR3 DNA. D genes are given only for firm matches. Some rows have no size entry. The others give once, few or many, or a class for an expanded clone.

J gene: TRBJ1-1
V gene: TRBV9
D gene: .
clone size: many
CDR3 protein: CASSVRGTGTEAFF
CDR3 DNA: TGTGCCAGCAGCGTACGGGGGACGGGCACTGAAGCTTTCTTT

J gene: TRBJ1-2
V gene: TRBV6-1
D gene: .
clone size: many
CDR3 protein: CASSEALQGSYGYTF
CDR3 DNA: TGTGCCAGCAGTGAAGCGCTTCAGGGGTCCTATGGCTACACCTTC

J gene: TRBJ1-1
V gene: TRBV20-1
D gene: .
clone size: many
CDR3 protein: CSAPGAANTEAFF
CDR3 DNA: TGCAGTGCTCCGGGGGCAGCGAACACTGAAGCTTTCTTT

J gene: TRBJ1-2
V gene: TRBV15
D gene: .
clone size: medium-sized
CDR3 protein: CATSRFAGAGNYGYTF
CDR3 DNA: TGTGCCACCAGCAGGTTCGCAGGCGCCGGTAACTATGGCTACACCTTC

J gene: TRBJ2-3
V gene: TRBV19
D gene: TRBD1
clone size: many
CDR3 protein: CASRNDRGTDTQYF
CDR3 DNA: TGTGCCAGTAGAAACGACAGGGGGACAGATACGCAGTATTTT

J gene: TRBJ2-5
V gene: TRBV19
D gene: .
clone size: .
CDR3 protein: CATRGTRTQYF
CDR3 DNA: TGTGCCACTCGAGGCACTCGGACCCAGTACTTC

J gene: TRBJ2-7
V gene: TRBV11-3
D gene: .
clone size: .
CDR3 protein: CASSLVQIHSYEQYF
CDR3 DNA: TGTGCCAGCAGCTTAGTCCAGATCCATTCCTACGAGCAGTACTTC

J gene: TRBJ2-6
V gene: TRBV20-1
D gene: .
clone size: .
CDR3 protein: CSARWTPLSGANVLTF
CDR3 DNA: TGCAGTGCTAGGTGGACCCCCCTCTCTGGGGCCAACGTCCTGACTTTC

J gene: TRBJ2-7
V gene: TRBV20-1
D gene: .
clone size: medium-sized
CDR3 protein: CSVSEQGHEQYF
CDR3 DNA: TGCAGTGTGTCGGAACAGGGCCACGAGCAGTACTTC

J gene: TRBJ1-2
V gene: TRBV20-1
D gene: .
clone size: .
CDR3 protein: CSARAGGGASYGYTF
CDR3 DNA: TGCAGTGCTAGAGCAGGTGGGGGGGCCTCCTATGGCTACACATTC

J gene: TRBJ1-6
V gene: TRBV10-1
D gene: TRBD1
clone size: many
CDR3 protein: CASSRDRENSPLHF
CDR3 DNA: TGCGCCAGCAGTAGGGACAGGGAGAATTCACCCCTCCACTTT

J gene: TRBJ1-2
V gene: TRBV18
D gene: TRBD1
clone size: .
CDR3 protein: CASSPKRWDSYGYTF
CDR3 DNA: TGTGCCAGCTCACCAAAAAGATGGGACAGTTATGGCTACACCTTC

J gene: TRBJ2-3
V gene: TRBV20-1
D gene: TRBD2
clone size: .
CDR3 protein: CSAIPLSGRGTDTQYF
CDR3 DNA: TGCAGTGCTATTCCCCTAAGCGGGAGGGGCACAGATACGCAGTATTTT

J gene: TRBJ2-7
V gene: TRBV11-3
D gene: .
clone size: .
CDR3 protein: CASSVKAAYEQYF
CDR3 DNA: TGTGCCAGCAGCGTTAAGGCGGCCTACGAGCAGTACTTC

J gene: TRBJ2-7
V gene: TRBV6-1
D gene: .
clone size: .
CDR3 protein: CASSSTRLIYEQYF
CDR3 DNA: TGTGCCAGCTCTTCCACCCGACTGATCTACGAGCAGTACTTC

J gene: TRBJ1-3
V gene: TRBV30
D gene: TRBD1
clone size: .
CDR3 protein: CAWTRAGGPENTIYF
CDR3 DNA: TGTGCCTGGACCCGAGCAGGGGGGCCAGAAAACACCATATATTTT

J gene: TRBJ2-7
V gene: TRBV6-1
D gene: .
clone size: many
CDR3 protein: CASSEGLPGTYEQYF
CDR3 DNA: TGTGCCAGCAGTGAAGGGCTTCCAGGGACCTACGAGCAGTACTTC

J gene: TRBJ2-7
V gene: TRBV20-1
D gene: TRBD2
clone size: large
CDR3 protein: CSAREGLAQQQYF
CDR3 DNA: TGCAGTGCTAGAGAGGGACTAGCTCAGCAGCAGTACTTC

J gene: TRBJ2-4
V gene: TRBV5-1
D gene: .
clone size: many
CDR3 protein: CASSSTKNIQYF
CDR3 DNA: TGCGCCAGCAGCTCGACCAAAAACATTCAGTACTTC

J gene: TRBJ1-1
V gene: TRBV6-6
D gene: TRBD1
clone size: few
CDR3 protein: CASSYNRGLMNTEAFF
CDR3 DNA: TGTGCCAGCAGTTACAATAGGGGGCTAATGAACACTGAAGCTTTCTTT

J gene: TRBJ2-2
V gene: TRBV24-1
D gene: .
clone size: many
CDR3 protein: CATSDRGNRFTGELFF
CDR3 DNA: TGTGCCACCAGTGATCGGGGCAACAGGTTCACCGGGGAGCTGTTTTTT

J gene: TRBJ1-6
V gene: TRBV5-1
D gene: .
clone size: .
CDR3 protein: CSSSLRNENSPLHF
CDR3 DNA: TGCTCCAGCAGCTTAAGGAATGAGAACTCACCCCTCCACTTT

J gene: TRBJ1-4
V gene: TRBV5-4
D gene: .
clone size: few
CDR3 protein: CASSLGKGVTNEKLFF
CDR3 DNA: TGCGCCAGCAGCCTCGGTAAAGGGGTAACTAATGAAAAACTGTTTTTT